This paragraph covers one TCR beta chain sequence. The same CDR3 also results from other DNA sequences found in this sample. The source of the sample is a study of T cell responses to AZD1222 COVID-19 vaccine. The method was immunoSEQ multiplex PCR; TCRdb's version includes in-frame clones alone and lacks a portion of them. In the table there are around 160,000 clones, about 92% of which are singletons. Germline CDR1 is SGHRS and CDR2 is YFSETQ. V lost 1 base to trimming and J lost 5 bases; unmatched junction nucleotides: 4. CDR3 length: 15 amino acids. This receptor was taken from an adult in good health. This chain connects TRBV5-1 to TRBJ2-2; 8 bases match TRBD2. The sequences come from peripheral blood, collected on day 0 of AZD1222 vaccination. CDR3 protein: CASSLTGRETGELFF. Written as DNA, the CDR3 is TGCGCCAGCAGCTTGACCGGGAGGGAAACCGGGGAGCTGTTTTTT.